One sample yielded the 27 T cell receptor beta chains listed below, sequenced in a study of Ad26.COV2.S vaccination and SARS-CoV-2 variants. Treatment reported: around 19 received Ad26.COV2.S at low or high dose, single or two shots; about five received placebo; per-sample allocation not given. Specimens were obtained on day 63 following the first vaccine or placebo injection. Data came from immunoSEQ multiplex PCR; TCRdb stores just in-frame clones and leaves some out. The table lists 300,000 to 400,000 clones, about nine tenths of them singletons, with about 3.4% in the top ten. The material was peripheral blood, obtained in a trial of Ad26.COV2.S vaccine versus placebo. These receptors all stem from a person aged 18-60 years who received the Ad26.COV2.S COVID-19 vaccine or a placebo.

The rearrangement uses TRBV5-8 and TRBJ1-2; the D gene is possibly TRBD1 (5 bases). The CDR3 runs 15 residues. CDR1 and CDR2 (germline): SGHTS, YDEGEE. V lost 2 bases and J 4 bases, leaving 15 bases between the germline ends. The CDR3 nucleotides are TGTGCCAGCAGCTTTCGGCAGGGTGGTATCTATGGCTACACCTTC. It specifies CASSFRQGGIYGYTF. The variable domain in full, completed from reference TRBV5-8 and TRBJ1-2, reads EAGVTQSPTHLIKTRGQQATLRCSPISGHTSVYWYQQALGLGLQFLLWYDEGEERNRGNFPPRFSGRQFPNYSSELNVNALELEDSALYLCASSFRQGGIYGYTFGSGTRLTVV.

The chain employs TRBV19 and TRBJ2-1, with TRBD2 as a possible D gene (5 bases). The CDR3 is 14 residues long. With 5 bases removed from V and 7 bases from J, the gap between germline ends came to 15 bases. Germline CDR1 is LNHDA and CDR2 is SQIVND (reference sequence). CDR3 region: CASSPLGGENEQFF. The CDR3 DNA is TGTGCCAGTAGTCCTCTTGGAGGAGAGAATGAGCAGTTCTTC. Complete variable domain (other parts from reference TRBV19 and TRBJ2-1): DGGITQSPKYLFRKEGQNVTLSCEQNLNHDAMYWYRQDPGQGLRLIYYSQIVNDFQKGDIAEGYSVSREKKESFPLTVTSAQKNPTAFYLCASSPLGGENEQFFGPGTRLTVL.

The chain joins TRBV7-2 to TRBJ1-2, with no clear D. V shed 2 bases and J shed 2 bases, with 9 bases lying between them. CDR1 is SGHTA and CDR2 is FQGNSA in the germline V gene. CDR3 length: 14 amino acids. The CDR3, as DNA: TGTGCCAGCAGCTTAATGGAGTTGAACTATGGCTACACCTTC. It translates to CASSLMELNYGYTF. Full variable domain (outside the CDR3, taken from reference TRBV7-2 and TRBJ1-2): GAGVSQSPSNKVTEKGKDVELRCDPISGHTALYWYRQSLGQGLEFLIYFQGNSAPDKSGLPSDRFSAERTGGSVSTLTIQRTQQEDSAVYLCASSLMELNYGYTFGSGTRLTVV.

V gene TRBV7-3 combines with J gene TRBJ2-2; no definite D call. Trimming removed 1 base at V and 5 bases at J, with 5 bases between. The CDR3 length is 13 residues. Germline-derived CDR1 and CDR2 are SGHTA and FQGTGA. CDR3 sequence reads: CASSLKGTGELFF. The CDR3 nucleotides are TGTGCCAGCAGCTTAAAGGGAACCGGGGAGCTGTTTTTT.

V is TRBV2 and J is TRBJ1-6, with 7 bases matching TRBD1. The CDR3 covers 14 residues. CDR1 and CDR2 (germline): SNHLY, FYNNEI. J lost 6 bases, V lost 7 bases, and 6 bases had no gene match. Here the CDR3 reads CASTQGGVNSPLHF. In DNA form, the CDR3 reads TGTGCCAGCACTCAGGGGGGGGTTAATTCACCCCTCCACTTT.

The chain links TRBV15 to TRBJ2-5; no clear D. CDR1 is LNHNV and CDR2 is YYDKDF in the germline V gene (reference sequence). This CDR3 comprises 14 residues. The V end lost 1 base, the J end lost 3 bases, and 9 bases lay between the germline ends. The CDR3 DNA reads TGTGCCACCAGCAGAGCGAACCGAGAAGAGACCCAGTACTTC. Translating it yields CATSRANREETQYF. Supplemented by reference TRBV15 and TRBJ2-5, the full variable domain reads DAMVIQNPRYQVTQFGKPVTLSCSQTLNHNVMYWYQQKSSQAPKLLFHYYDKDFNNEADTPDNFQSRRPNTSFCFLDIRSPGLGDTAMYLCATSRANREETQYFGPGTRLLVL.

The chain couples TRBV19 to TRBJ1-2; D is ambiguous. CDR3 size: 15 residues. Germline CDR1 LNHDA, CDR2 SQIVND (reference sequence). The V and J ends lost 8 bases and 8 bases respectively, with 24 bases between them. The CDR3 sequence is CASFVEQAPWGGYTF. CDR3 DNA sequence: TGTGCCAGTTTCGTTGAGCAGGCGCCCTGGGGAGGCTACACCTTC.

The genes are TRBV6-5 and TRBJ1-1, with D hard to call. V was pared by 2 bases and J by 7 bases, with 5 bases between. CDR1 and CDR2 (germline): MNHEY, SVGAGI. The CDR3 totals 11 residues. This CDR3 is CASSYNFEAFF. The CDR3 DNA reads as TGTGCCAGCAGTTACAACTTTGAAGCTTTCTTT.

CDR3 bases: TGCGCCAGCAGCTTGATCGGGAGGGGGCAAGGTGAAGCTTTCTTT. It encodes CASSLIGRGQGEAFF. V gene TRBV5-1 combines with J gene TRBJ1-1; 7 bases match TRBD1. V dropped 1 base and J dropped 7; count of bases not matched to a gene: 10. The CDR3 runs to 15 residues. Germline CDR1 is SGHRS and CDR2 is YFSETQ.

The chain joins TRBV14 to TRBJ2-5; 10 bases match TRBD1. V lost 4 bases to trimming and J lost 5 bases; unmatched junction nucleotides: 4. The CDR3 is 14 residues long. CDR1 and CDR2 from the germline V gene are SGHDN and FVKESK. CDR3 residues: CASSRTGGLETQYF. CDR3 sequence (DNA): TGTGCCAGCAGCCGGACAGGGGGTTTGGAGACCCAGTACTTC.

The chain links TRBV5-5 to TRBJ2-3, with D perhaps TRBD1 (7 bases). The CDR3 runs to 12 residues. Germline V gene data show CDR1 as SGHKS and CDR2 as YYEKEE (reference sequence). The germline V and J ends were trimmed by 8 bases and 4 bases, with 11 bases remaining between them. CDR3 region: CASTGEADTQYF. The CDR3 DNA is TGTGCCAGTACAGGGGAGGCAGATACGCAGTATTTT.

DNA of the CDR3: TGTGCCAGCAGCGGGACAGTTAACTATGGCTACACCTTC. Protein product: CASSGTVNYGYTF. This rearrangement joins TRBV9 to TRBJ1-2; weak D call: TRBD1 (6 bases). CDR3 length equals 13 residues. V lost 3 bases, J lost 1 base, and 7 bases lay in between. Germline V gene lookup returns CDR1 SGDLS and CDR2 YYNGEE.

J is TRBJ2-1 and V is TRBV19, with D perhaps assigned TRBD1 or TRBD2 (5 bases each). Between the trimmed V and J ends, which lost 7 bases and 6 bases, there was a span of 25 bases. Germline V gene lookup returns CDR1 LNHDA and CDR2 SQIVND (reference sequence). CDR3 length: 17 residues. This CDR3 reads CASTLASGPSGPNEQFF. The CDR3 coding sequence is TGTGCCAGTACCCTTGCCTCGGGGCCCTCTGGCCCCAATGAGCAGTTCTTC. Full variable domain (rest looked up from reference TRBV19 and TRBJ2-1): DGGITQSPKYLFRKEGQNVTLSCEQNLNHDAMYWYRQDPGQGLRLIYYSQIVNDFQKGDIAEGYSVSREKKESFPLTVTSAQKNPTAFYLCASTLASGPSGPNEQFFGPGTRLTVL.

The chain carries TRBV7-3 and TRBJ1-2, with 7 bases fitting TRBD1. V dropped 5 bases and J dropped 7; count of bases not matched to a gene: 10. The V gene's germline CDR1 is SGHTA and CDR2 FQGTGA. This CDR3 is built from 14 residues. CDR3 in DNA: TGTGCCAGCAGCCCATCCGAAGGGGGCACTGGCTACACCTTC. Residues: CASSPSEGGTGYTF. Filled out from reference TRBV7-3 and TRBJ1-2, the complete variable domain reads GAGVSQTPSNKVTEKGKYVELRCDPISGHTALYWYRQSLGQGPEFLIYFQGTGAADDSGLPNDRFFAVRPEGSVSTLKIQRTERGDSAVYLCASSPSEGGTGYTFGSGTRLTVV.

The chain joins TRBV2 to TRBJ2-3, with TRBD1 matching 7 bases. The V segment lost 8 bases and the J segment 0 bases; nucleotides outside the gene matches: 8. This CDR3 has 15 residues. CDR1 SNHLY and CDR2 FYNNEI come from the germline V gene. CDR3 amino acids: CASRAPGGSTDTQYF. The CDR3 DNA sequence: TGTGCCAGCCGGGCTCCAGGGGGAAGCACAGATACGCAGTATTTT.

CDR3: CASSPAGGAQLSGGYTF. The CDR3 DNA sequence: TGTGCCAGCAGCCCCGCCGGGGGGGCGCAACTTTCCGGAGGCTACACCTTC. The chain uses TRBV27 and TRBJ1-2, with a tentative D call TRBD1 (6 bases). The length of the CDR3 is 17 residues. Between the trimmed V and J ends, which lost 6 bases and 8 bases, there was a span of 28 bases. The germline gives CDR1 MNHEY, CDR2 SMNVEV (reference sequence).

The V gene is TRBV25-1, the J gene TRBJ1-2; 7 bases match TRBD1. The germline V gene encodes CDR1 MGHDK and CDR2 SYGVNS. With 5 bases clipped from V and 7 bases from J, the junction kept 16 bases outside the gene matches. The CDR3 contains 16 residues. In DNA, the CDR3 is TGTGCCAGCAGTACCCAGACAGGGAGGGTTACTGCTGGCTACACCTTC. It is translated as CASSTQTGRVTAGYTF.

The chain couples TRBV7-9 to TRBJ2-7; the D gene could be TRBD1 or TRBD2 (5 bases each). The CDR3 totals 11 residues. The germline CDR1 and CDR2 sequences are SEHNR and FQNEAQ (reference sequence). V was trimmed by 9 bases and J by 3 bases, leaving 9 bases between them. The CDR3 protein is CASVGGYEQYF. DNA of the CDR3: TGTGCCAGTGTTGGGGGCTACGAGCAGTACTTC.

This chain uses TRBV16 with TRBJ1-2; TRBD1 agrees at 8 bases. Germline V lookup: CDR1 KGHSY, CDR2 FQNENV. V trimming: 2 bases; J trimming: 2 bases; junction bases outside the gene matches: 4. CDR3 length: 15 residues. CDR3 loop: CASSQAGTGNYGYTF. The CDR3 nucleotides are TGTGCCAGCAGCCAAGCCGGGACAGGCAACTATGGCTACACCTTC.

The rearrangement links TRBV7-9 to TRBJ2-3, with D possibly matching TRBD1 (5 bases). Between the trimmed V and J ends, which lost 4 bases and 1 base, there was a span of 12 bases. Germline values: CDR1 SEHNR, CDR2 FQNEAQ (reference sequence). This CDR3 is 15 amino acids long. The CDR3 nucleotides read TGTGCCAGCAGCTCTAGGGGTGGGGGCACAGATACGCAGTATTTT. It specifies CASSSRGGGTDTQYF.

The chain uses TRBV7-2 and TRBJ1-6, with a weak D call TRBD1 (6 bases). This CDR3 has 13 residues. The ends were cut back, 4 bases at V and 9 bases at J, with 10 bases in the middle. Germline V lookup: CDR1 SGHTA, CDR2 FQGNSA. CDR3: CASSSDSLSPLHF. CDR3 nucleotide sequence: TGTGCCAGCAGCTCGGACAGCCTTTCACCCCTCCACTTT.

This clone was seen more than once but under ten times. The chain uses TRBV11-2 and TRBJ1-2, with 8 nucleotides matching TRBD1. Germline V CDR1 and CDR2: SGHAT, FQNNGV. This CDR3 is built from 15 residues. After removal of 5 bases from V and 4 bases from J, the junction contained 9 bases not matched to a gene. CDR3 region: CASSRLDRVGYGYTF. CDR3 bases: TGTGCCAGCAGCCGACTGGACAGGGTGGGCTATGGCTACACCTTC.

The rearrangement joins TRBV7-9 to TRBJ2-3, with D uncertain. Germline CDR1 reads SEHNR; CDR2 reads FQNEAQ (reference sequence). Trimming stripped 4 bases from V and 6 bases from J, with 8 bases between. The CDR3 totals 12 residues. In DNA form, the CDR3 reads TGTGCCAGCAGCTCCTCACCGGATACGCAGTATTTT. Protein: CASSSSPDTQYF.

The rearrangement joins TRBV12-3 or TRBV12-4 to TRBJ2-2; D perhaps matches TRBD1 (5 bases). This CDR3 comprises 12 residues. Between the trimmed V and J ends, which lost 7 bases and 7 bases, there was a span of 10 bases. The DNA of the CDR3 is TGTGCCAGCATCACAGGCTTCGGGGAGCTGTTTTTT. Amino acids: CASITGFGELFF.

The chain has TRBV25-1 and TRBJ2-2, with a tentative D call TRBD1 (5 bases). The V end lost 5 bases, the J end lost 7 bases, and 14 bases lay between the germline ends. The CDR3 spans 14 residues. CDR1 and CDR2 from the germline V gene are MGHDK and SYGVNS. CDR3 sequence (DNA): TGTGCCAGCAGTAATCCCAGGGATCTCGGGGAGCTGTTTTTT. Its protein product is CASSNPRDLGELFF. The full variable domain, with the rest looked up from reference TRBV25-1 and TRBJ2-2, is EADIYQTPRYLVIGTGKKITLECSQTMGHDKMYWYQQDPGMELHLIHYSYGVNSTEKGDLSSESTVSRIRTEHFPLTLESARPSHTSQYLCASSNPRDLGELFFGEGSRLTVL.

The chain joins TRBV2 to TRBJ1-5, with TRBD1 as a possible D gene (6 bases). V lost 7 bases to trimming and J lost 6 bases, with 16 bases between them. The CDR3 is 14 amino acids. The germline gives CDR1 SNHLY, CDR2 FYNNEI. The CDR3 nucleotides read TGTGCCAGCATTTTCGAGGGACAATCTCAGCCCCAGCATTTT. Encoded protein: CASIFEGQSQPQHF.

CDR3 protein: CASSPTEANYGYTF. The DNA of the CDR3 is TGTGCCAGCTCACCGACAGAAGCTAACTATGGCTACACCTTC. The chain carries TRBV18 and TRBJ1-2; possibly TRBD1 for D (5 bases). Germline V CDR1 and CDR2: KGHSH, LQKENI. There are 14 residues in the CDR3. Between the trimmed V and J ends, which lost 3 bases and 0 bases, there was a span of 8 bases.